This TCR beta chain was observed in a study of shared clonotypes between healthy human individuals. This table comes from immunoSEQ multiplex PCR, and its TCRdb copy is limited to in-frame clones, with some not included. The table records 400,000 or so clones, 96% of them present only once. Germline CDR1 reads MDHEN; CDR2 reads SYDVKM. V lost 3 bases and J lost 3; bases outside the gene matches: 3. The CDR3 totals 15 residues. Broader study findings: Clonotypes shared by all four donors outscored non-shared clonotypes in generation probability. Researchers sampled only blood; tissue repertoires likely differ.

As to this clone: Its antigen remains unidentified.

The source is a man aged 25 to 45 in good health. The specimen sequenced was memory CD8+ T cells sorted from blood. Subset: CD45RO+ cells pooled with CCR7-negative TemRA cells. The chain combines TRBV28 with TRBJ1-1; 11 positions agree with TRBD1. The CDR3 loop reads CASSFGTGGDTEAFF. Here the CDR3 DNA reads TGTGCCAGCAGTTTCGGGACAGGGGGGGACACTGAAGCTTTCTTT.